The clone carrying this TCR beta chain has ten or more counts. The germline V and J ends were trimmed by 2 bases and 1 base, with 5 bases remaining between them. The CDR3 is made up of 13 amino acids. This record comes from a study of tumor-infiltrating lymphocytes in glioblastoma multiforme. TCR beta libraries were built from RNA through three nested multiplex PCR rounds using modified ARM-PCR. TCRdb itself ran the multiplex PCR reads through MiXCR, one entry per CDR3 protein. The top ten clones hold around a third of a sample with about 32,000 distinct CDR3 sequences, roughly two thirds of them seen once.

The chain carries TRBV12-3 or TRBV12-4 and TRBJ2-5; the D is unclear. The receptor's source is a male donor with glioblastoma. The specimen was brain tumor tissue. For the CDR3, the DNA is TGTGCCAGCAGTTTATTAGGCCAAGAGACCCAGTACTTC. This codes for CASSLLGQETQYF.